The 27 T cell receptor beta chains given below trace back to one sample, sequenced in a study of CD8 T cells in Susac syndrome. cDNA came from approximately 0.5 to 1 ug RNA primed by random hexamers. TCRdb independently ran MiXCR on the immunoSEQ multiplex PCR reads; one entry per CDR3 protein. The sample includes roughly 180,000 distinct CDR3 sequences, about 95% seen only once; the top ten take over 0.08%. The sequenced sample was CD4+ T cells from PBMCs. These receptors were obtained from a human donor in good health.

V usage is TRBV30 and J usage is TRBJ1-1, with D possibly being TRBD1 (5 bases). V was clipped by 1 base and J by 0 bases, with 9 bases between them. The CDR3 runs to 14 residues. Per the germline V gene, CDR1 is GTSNPN and CDR2 is SVGIG (reference sequence). The CDR3 protein is CAWSADTMNTEAFF. For the CDR3, the DNA is TGTGCCTGGAGTGCGGACACTATGAACACTGAAGCTTTCTTT.

V and J are TRBV27 and TRBJ2-1, with TRBD2 matching over 11 bases. J was trimmed by 6 bases and V by 3 bases; bases with no gene match: 4. There are 15 residues in the CDR3. Germline-derived CDR1 and CDR2 are MNHEY and SMNVEV (reference sequence). CDR3 residues: CASSFAGLAGNEQFF. The DNA for the CDR3 is TGTGCCAGCAGTTTTGCTGGACTAGCGGGCAATGAGCAGTTCTTC.

This chain joins TRBV3-1 and TRBJ2-7; 7 nucleotides agree with TRBD2. In germline, CDR1 is LGHDT, CDR2 YNNKEL (reference sequence). This CDR3 has 16 amino acids. Trimming cost V 4 bases and J 3 bases; bases outside gene matches: 12. The CDR3 protein is CASSPTGAGVFYEQYF. The CDR3 region has the DNA TGTGCCAGCAGCCCCACCGGGGCGGGAGTTTTCTACGAGCAGTACTTC.

The chain has TRBV30 and TRBJ2-7; possible D gene TRBD1, 5 bases. Germline V gene data show CDR1 as GTSNPN and CDR2 as SVGIG (reference sequence). The V end lost 3 bases, the J end lost 5 bases, and 14 bases lay between the germline ends. This CDR3 has 13 amino acids. CDR3 sequence reads: CAWRVGASHEQYF. In DNA form, the CDR3 reads TGTGCCTGGAGGGTAGGGGCGTCCCACGAGCAGTACTTC.

The chain combines TRBV28 with TRBJ2-7; D is unresolved. The CDR3 runs to 14 residues. The germline V and J ends were trimmed by 8 bases and 3 bases, with 17 bases remaining between them. In germline, CDR1 is MDHEN, CDR2 SYDVKM. CDR3 bases: TGTGCCAGCCGCAACCAGGTCAGGAGCTACGAGCAGTACTTC. This sequence encodes CASRNQVRSYEQYF.

The CDR3 loop reads CAWSAYSINQPQHF. The CDR3 DNA reads as TGTGCCTGGAGTGCTTACAGTATTAATCAGCCCCAGCATTTT. The chain has TRBV30 and TRBJ1-5; D ambiguous. The CDR3 sequence is 14 residues long. Germline CDR1 is GTSNPN and CDR2 is SVGIG (reference sequence). The V end lost 1 base, the J end lost 4 bases, and 11 bases lay between the germline ends.

The rearrangement links TRBV27 to TRBJ2-5, with 11 bases matching TRBD2. Trimming at V came to 6 bases and at J to 4 bases, leaving 10 bases not matched to a gene. The CDR3 is 16 residues long. Looked up from germline, CDR1 is MNHEY and CDR2 is SMNVEV (reference sequence). CDR3: CASRGRSGRARETQYF. CDR3 sequence (DNA): TGTGCCAGCAGGGGCCGTAGCGGGAGGGCCCGAGAGACCCAGTACTTC.

This clonotype was found once. V usage is TRBV27 and J usage is TRBJ1-2, with 7 positions matching TRBD1. V lost 4 bases to trimming and J lost 7 bases; unmatched junction nucleotides: 3. The CDR3 spans 12 residues. Germline values: CDR1 MNHEY, CDR2 SMNVEV (reference sequence). DNA of the CDR3: TGTGCCAGCAGTTCCCACAGGGGTGGCTACACCTTC. It specifies CASSSHRGGYTF.

The chain joins TRBV7-9 to TRBJ2-7, with D perhaps matching TRBD2 (6 bases). Deletions cut 2 bases from V and 6 bases from J, with 17 bases between. This CDR3 spans 15 amino acids. The germline V gene has CDR1 SEHNR and CDR2 FQNEAQ (reference sequence). In nucleotides, the CDR3 is TGTGCCAGCAGCTTAAATTCGGGAGTACGGGGCGAGCAGTACTTC. It codes for CASSLNSGVRGEQYF.

The chain is built from TRBV3-1 and TRBJ2-3, with 7 bases identical to TRBD2. V shed 8 bases, J shed 1 base, and the junction held 3 bases outside the gene matches. Germline CDR1 and CDR2: LGHDT and YNNKEL (reference sequence). CDR3 length: 13 amino acids. CDR3 residues: CASGGRGTDTQYF. CDR3 nucleotides: TGTGCCAGCGGCGGGAGAGGCACAGATACGCAGTATTTT.

This chain uses TRBV6-1 with TRBJ2-3; 8 bases match TRBD2. The CDR3 sequence is 13 residues long. J lost 9 bases, V lost 0 bases, and 2 bases had no gene match. Germline lookup yields CDR1 MNHNS and CDR2 SASEGT. The CDR3 DNA is TGTGCCAGCAGTGAAGCGCCTAGCGGGACGCAGTATTTT. It specifies CASSEAPSGTQYF.

Details on this clonotype: One junction end does not reproduce the germline sequence, and a read error may be involved. The V and J genes are TRBV30 and TRBJ1-1; a weak D match, TRBD1 (6 bases). The length of the CDR3 is 12 residues. Germline CDR1 reads GTSNPN; CDR2 reads SVGIG (reference sequence). The CDR3 DNA reads TGTGCCTGGAGTCGGACAGTAGAGGCACCCCTCTTT. Amino acids: CAWSRTVEAPLF.

V gene TRBV5-4 combines with J gene TRBJ2-3; 8 nucleotides align to TRBD2. V lost 1 base to trimming and J lost 5 bases; unmatched junction nucleotides: 9. The CDR3 runs 16 residues. Looked up from germline, CDR1 is SGHNT and CDR2 is YYREEE (reference sequence). In DNA, the CDR3 is TGTGCCAGCAGCTTGCCACAAGCGGGAGTTCGAGATACGCAGTATTTT. It specifies CASSLPQAGVRDTQYF.

V and J are TRBV4-3 and TRBJ2-1, with 10 nucleotides matching TRBD1. After removal of 0 bases from V and 7 bases from J, the junction contained 15 bases not matched to a gene. Germline assignment: CDR1 LGHNA and CDR2 YSLEER. The CDR3 runs 19 residues. CDR3 loop: CASSQDLYTGQGSFNEQFF. CDR3 coding DNA: TGCGCCAGCAGCCAAGACCTTTATACGGGACAGGGGAGTTTTAATGAGCAGTTCTTC.

The chain employs TRBV7-9 and TRBJ2-3, with 10 bases that match TRBD1. With 3 bases clipped from V and 4 bases from J, the junction kept 10 bases outside the gene matches. This CDR3 is built from 17 residues. Germline lookup yields CDR1 SEHNR and CDR2 FQNEAQ (reference sequence). The CDR3, as DNA: TGTGCCAGCAGCTTCACTTTCGGGGACAGGGGTTCAGATACGCAGTATTTT. Residues: CASSFTFGDRGSDTQYF.

The chain links TRBV19 to TRBJ2-4, with TRBD2 matching over 14 bases. Unmatched junction bases numbered 1, after V lost 6 bases and J lost 0 bases. Germline values: CDR1 LNHDA, CDR2 SQIVND (reference sequence). The CDR3 spans 16 residues. Here the CDR3 DNA reads TGTGCCAGTAGGGGACTAGCGGGAGTAGCCAAAAACATTCAGTACTTC. Its translation: CASRGLAGVAKNIQYF.

V is TRBV6-5 and J is TRBJ1-1, with D perhaps matching TRBD1 (5 bases). CDR3 length equals 11 residues. Germline V gene data show CDR1 as MNHEY and CDR2 as SVGAGI. Trimming stripped 10 bases from V and 4 bases from J, with 10 bases between. The CDR3 is CATGTGTEAFF. As DNA, the CDR3 is TGTGCCACCGGGACGGGCACTGAAGCTTTCTTT.

The J gene is TRBJ2-7, the V gene TRBV20-1, with D possibly being TRBD1 (5 bases). V lost 4 bases to trimming and J lost 2 bases, with 18 bases between them. Looked up from germline, CDR1 is DFQATT and CDR2 is SNEGSKA (reference sequence). The CDR3 length is 15 residues. CDR3: CSANPARASTYEQYF. The CDR3, as DNA: TGCAGTGCTAATCCGGCCAGGGCCTCCACCTACGAGCAGTACTTC.

V and J are TRBV30 and TRBJ2-1; 8 positions agree with TRBD2. V shed 4 bases and J 5 bases; nucleotides not matched to a gene: 4. The CDR3 loop spans 13 amino acids. The germline V gene has CDR1 GTSNPN and CDR2 SVGIG (reference sequence). This CDR3 is CAWTSGGNNEQFF. In DNA, the CDR3 is TGTGCCTGGACCAGCGGGGGAAACAATGAGCAGTTCTTC. Drawing the rest from reference TRBV30 and TRBJ2-1, the complete variable domain is SQTIHQWPATLVQPVGSPLSLECTVEGTSNPNLYWYRQAAGRGLQLLFYSVGIGQISSEVPQNLSASRPQDRQFILSSKKLLLSDSGFYLCAWTSGGNNEQFFGPGTRLTVL.

This clonotype was observed a handful of times. The chain is built from TRBV5-1 and TRBJ2-3; 8 nucleotides align to TRBD1. Trimming at V came to 0 bases and at J to 2 bases, leaving 2 bases not matched to a gene. CDR3 length: 15 amino acids. Germline CDR1 reads SGHRS; CDR2 reads YFSETQ. CDR3 nucleotide sequence: TGCGCCAGCAGCTTGGACAGGGGGAACACAGATACGCAGTATTTT. This encodes CASSLDRGNTDTQYF.

The genes are TRBV27 and TRBJ2-1; D is undetermined. V lost 3 bases to trimming and J lost 0 bases, with 9 bases between them. This CDR3 contains 15 residues. Germline CDR1 MNHEY, CDR2 SMNVEV (reference sequence). The CDR3 DNA reads as TGTGCCAGCAGTTTTGGGTCCCCCTCCTACAATGAGCAGTTCTTC. It is translated as CASSFGSPSYNEQFF.

The rearrangement uses TRBV27 and TRBJ2-1; no firm D call. The germline CDR1 and CDR2 sequences are MNHEY and SMNVEV (reference sequence). Trimming pared 1 base from V and 8 bases from J, leaving 6 bases between. There are 12 residues in the CDR3. DNA of the CDR3: TGTGCCAGCAGTTTATGGGTAGATGAGCAGTTCTTC. Protein: CASSLWVDEQFF.

This clonotype was picked up one time. The rearrangement joins TRBV20-1 to TRBJ2-5; 10 bases align to TRBD2. The V gene's germline CDR1 is DFQATT and CDR2 SNEGSKA (reference sequence). V shed 6 bases and J 0 bases; nucleotides not matched to a gene: 4. This CDR3 is built from 14 residues. CDR3: CSAETSGYQETQYF. DNA of the CDR3: TGCAGTGCCGAGACTAGCGGGTACCAAGAGACCCAGTACTTC.

This chain's CDR3 is CSALAGAKDTQYF. Here the CDR3 DNA reads TGCAGCGCTCTAGCGGGGGCGAAAGATACGCAGTATTTT. The chain employs TRBV29-1 and TRBJ2-3; the match to TRBD2 covers 10 bases. From germline, CDR1 is SQVTM and CDR2 ANQGSEA. The J segment lost 5 bases and the V segment lost 7 bases, leaving 6 bases of the junction unmatched. The CDR3 has 13 residues.

The V call is TRBV30, the J call TRBJ2-3; D is unclear. Trimming stripped 2 bases from V and 4 bases from J, with 4 bases between. The germline V gene encodes CDR1 GTSNPN and CDR2 SVGIG (reference sequence). The CDR3 sequence is 11 residues long. CDR3 DNA: TGTGCCTGGAGTCCGCCAGATACGCAGTATTTT. Its protein is CAWSPPDTQYF.

V is TRBV29-1 and J is TRBJ1-1; TRBD1 agrees at 10 bases. The CDR3 contains 12 residues. Looked up from germline, CDR1 is SQVTM and CDR2 is ANQGSEA. Unmatched junction bases numbered 5, after V lost 7 bases and J lost 6 bases. CDR3 amino acids: CSAWDRGAEAFF. DNA for the CDR3: TGCAGCGCTTGGGACAGGGGTGCTGAAGCTTTCTTT. The full variable domain, in which reference TRBV29-1 and TRBJ1-1 provide the parts outside the CDR3, is SAVISQKPSRDICQRGTSLTIQCQVDSQVTMMFWYRQQPGQSLTLIATANQGSEATYESGFVIDKFPISRPNLTFSTLTVSNMSPEDSSIYLCSAWDRGAEAFFGQGTRLTVV.

This chain connects TRBV28 to TRBJ2-1; D remains ambiguous. Trimming pared 5 bases from V and 6 bases from J, leaving 8 bases between. The germline V gene encodes CDR1 MDHEN and CDR2 SYDVKM. CDR3 size: 12 residues. This chain's CDR3 is CASSGLPNEQFF. DNA of the CDR3: TGTGCCAGCAGTGGCCTACCCAATGAGCAGTTCTTC. Full variable domain (outside the CDR3, taken from reference TRBV28 and TRBJ2-1): DVKVTQSSRYLVKRTGEKVFLECVQDMDHENMFWYRQDPGLGLRLIYFSYDVKMKEKGDIPEGYSVSREKKERFSLILESASTNQTSMYLCASSGLPNEQFFGPGTRLTVL.